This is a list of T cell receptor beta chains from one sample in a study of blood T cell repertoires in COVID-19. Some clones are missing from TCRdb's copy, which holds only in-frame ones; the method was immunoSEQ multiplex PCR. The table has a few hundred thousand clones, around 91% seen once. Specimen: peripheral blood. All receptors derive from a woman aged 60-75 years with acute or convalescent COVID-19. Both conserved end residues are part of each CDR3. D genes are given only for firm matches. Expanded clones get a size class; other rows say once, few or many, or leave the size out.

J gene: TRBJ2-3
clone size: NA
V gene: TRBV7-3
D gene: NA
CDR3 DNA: TGTGCCAGCAGCTTAAAGGGCGGGGTTAGGCGCACAGATACGCAGTATTTT
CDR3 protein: CASSLKGGVRRTDTQYF

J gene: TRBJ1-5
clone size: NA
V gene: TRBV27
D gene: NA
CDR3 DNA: TGTGCCAGCAGTTCCACAAATATGGGCTGGCCCCAGCATTTT
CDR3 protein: CASSSTNMGWPQHF

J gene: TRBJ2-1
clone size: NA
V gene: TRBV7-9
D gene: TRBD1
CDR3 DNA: TGTGCCAGCAGCCCGGCGACAGGGTTCTACAATGAGCAGTTCTTC
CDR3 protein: CASSPATGFYNEQFF

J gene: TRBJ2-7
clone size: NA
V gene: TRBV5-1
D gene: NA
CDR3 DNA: TGCGCCAGCAGCTTGGTGGGAGGTTACGAGCAGTACTTC
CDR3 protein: CASSLVGGYEQYF

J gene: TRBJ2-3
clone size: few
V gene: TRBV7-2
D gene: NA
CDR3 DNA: TGTGCCAGCAGCCCCCGCATGGGCGATACGCAGTATTTT
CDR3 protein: CASSPRMGDTQYF

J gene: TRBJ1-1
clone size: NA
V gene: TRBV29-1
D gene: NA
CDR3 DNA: TGCAGCGTTTTAATGAGCCTGAACACTGAAGCTTTCTTT
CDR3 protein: CSVLMSLNTEAFF

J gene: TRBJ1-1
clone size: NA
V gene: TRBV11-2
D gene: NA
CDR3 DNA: TGTGCCAGCAGCTCAACCTTGCGCACTGAAGCTTTCTTT
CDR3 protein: CASSSTLRTEAFF

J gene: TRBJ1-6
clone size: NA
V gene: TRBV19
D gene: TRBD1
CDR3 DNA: TGTGCCAGTAGTGACAGGGGGCTGGGCTCACCCCTCCACTTT
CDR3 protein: CASSDRGLGSPLHF

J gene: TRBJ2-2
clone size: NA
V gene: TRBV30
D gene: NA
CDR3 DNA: TGTGCCTGGAGTGTACATGGCGGGAAGTCCGGGGAGCTGTTTTTT
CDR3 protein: CAWSVHGGKSGELFF

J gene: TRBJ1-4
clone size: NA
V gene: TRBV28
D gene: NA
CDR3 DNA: TGTGCCGGCGGGAATCTCTGGGGTGAAAAACTGTTTTTT
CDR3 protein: CAGGNLWGEKLFF

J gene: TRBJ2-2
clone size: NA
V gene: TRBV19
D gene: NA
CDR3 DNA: TGTGCCAGTAGTATCGCCCGGGTTGGGACCGGGGAGCTGTTTTTT
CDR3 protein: CASSIARVGTGELFF

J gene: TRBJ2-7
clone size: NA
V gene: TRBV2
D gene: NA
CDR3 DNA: TGTGCCAGCAGCCAAGGGACACCGCACTACGAGCAGTACTTC
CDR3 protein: CASSQGTPHYEQYF

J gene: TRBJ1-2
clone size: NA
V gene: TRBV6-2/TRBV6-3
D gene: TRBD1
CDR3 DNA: TGTGCCAGCAGTCAACAGGGGTCCTACTCCGCTAACTATGGCTACACCTTC
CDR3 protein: CASSQQGSYSANYGYTF

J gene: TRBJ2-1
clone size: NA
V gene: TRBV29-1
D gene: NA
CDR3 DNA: TGCAGCGTTGAACCAGAGCAGTTCTTC
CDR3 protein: CSVEPEQFF

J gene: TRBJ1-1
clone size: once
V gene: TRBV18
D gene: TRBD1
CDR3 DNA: TGTGCCAGCTCACTAGGACAGGGGACCTCGAACACTGAAGCTTTCTTT
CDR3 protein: CASSLGQGTSNTEAFF

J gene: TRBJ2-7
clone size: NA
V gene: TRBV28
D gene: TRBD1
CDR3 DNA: TGTGCCAGCAGGGGGGCGGGACAGGGATACGAGCAGTACTTC
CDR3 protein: CASRGAGQGYEQYF

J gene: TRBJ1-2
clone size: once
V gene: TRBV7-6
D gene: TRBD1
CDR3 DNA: TGTGCCAGCAGCTTGCGCTCATCCGGGACAGGTCCCCGATACACCTTC
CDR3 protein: CASSLRSSGTGPRYTF

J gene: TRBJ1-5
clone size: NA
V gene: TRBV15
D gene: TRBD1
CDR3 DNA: TGTGCCACCACCACAGGGGCGCAGGTTTTAGACCAGCCCCAGCATTTT
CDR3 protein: CATTTGAQVLDQPQHF

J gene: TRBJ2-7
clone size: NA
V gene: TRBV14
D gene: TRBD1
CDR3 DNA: TGTGCCAGCAGCCAGGGACAGGGGAGCTACGAGCAGTACTTC
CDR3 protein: CASSQGQGSYEQYF

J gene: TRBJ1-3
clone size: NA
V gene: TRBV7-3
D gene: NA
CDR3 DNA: TGTGCCAGCAGCTTCGGGACACCCGGAAACACCATATATTTT
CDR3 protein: CASSFGTPGNTIYF

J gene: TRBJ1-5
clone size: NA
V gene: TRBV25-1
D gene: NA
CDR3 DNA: TGTGCCAGCAGTTTTGGGGCCGCTCAGCCCCAGCATTTT
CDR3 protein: CASSFGAAQPQHF

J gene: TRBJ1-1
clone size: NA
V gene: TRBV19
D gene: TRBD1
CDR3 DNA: TGTGCCAGTAGTATCCCTACAGGGGTCACAACTGAAGCTTTCTTT
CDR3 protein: CASSIPTGVTTEAFF

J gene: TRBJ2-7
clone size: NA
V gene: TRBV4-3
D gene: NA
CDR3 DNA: TGCGCCAGCAGCCAAGATGCTAGTCCCTCCTACGAGCAGTACTTC
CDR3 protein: CASSQDASPSYEQYF

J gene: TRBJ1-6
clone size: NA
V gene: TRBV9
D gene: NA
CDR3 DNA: TGTGCCAGCAGCAATCCTTGGTCGGGGTCACCCCTCCACTTT
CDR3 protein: CASSNPWSGSPLHF

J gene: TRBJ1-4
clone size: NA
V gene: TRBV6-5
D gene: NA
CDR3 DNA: TGTGCCAGCACGAGATCCCACGGAGCTAATGAAAAACTGTTTTTT
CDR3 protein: CASTRSHGANEKLFF

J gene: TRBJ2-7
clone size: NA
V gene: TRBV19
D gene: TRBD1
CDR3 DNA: TGTGCCAGTAGCTGGACAGGCGGTGGTGGCTACGAGCAGTACTTC
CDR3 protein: CASSWTGGGGYEQYF

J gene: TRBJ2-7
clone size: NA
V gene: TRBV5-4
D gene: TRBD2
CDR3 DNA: TGTGCCAGCAGCGCGACTAGCGAGAGACGCAGCGAGCAGTACTTC
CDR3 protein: CASSATSERRSEQYF

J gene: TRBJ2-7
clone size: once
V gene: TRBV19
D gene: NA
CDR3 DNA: TGTGCCAGTAGTATAGATCAGGGGCCCTCCTACGAGCAGTACTTC
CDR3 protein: CASSIDQGPSYEQYF

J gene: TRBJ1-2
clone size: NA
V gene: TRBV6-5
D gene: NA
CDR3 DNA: TGTGCCAGCAGTTACTCGGGGGAGGTCTATGGCTACACCTTC
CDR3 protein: CASSYSGEVYGYTF

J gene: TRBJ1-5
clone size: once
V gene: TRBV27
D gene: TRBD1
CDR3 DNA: TGTGCCAGCAGTATTACAGGGGGCCATCAGCCCCAGCATTTT
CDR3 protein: CASSITGGHQPQHF

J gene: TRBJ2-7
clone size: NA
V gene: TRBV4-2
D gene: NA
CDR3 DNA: TGTGCCAGCAGCCAAAGGCCAACAGGGTACGAGCAGTACTTC
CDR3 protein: CASSQRPTGYEQYF

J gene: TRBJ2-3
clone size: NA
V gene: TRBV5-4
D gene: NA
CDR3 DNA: TGTGCCAGCAGCCTCGCGTCAGGCCTCTCAGATACGCAGTATTTT
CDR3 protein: CASSLASGLSDTQYF

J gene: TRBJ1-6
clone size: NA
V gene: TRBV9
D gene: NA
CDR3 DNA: TGTGCCAGCAGCGTACAGGGCGGTAATTCACCCCTCCACTTT
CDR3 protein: CASSVQGGNSPLHF

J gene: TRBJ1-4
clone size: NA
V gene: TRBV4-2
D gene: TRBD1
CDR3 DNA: TGTGCCAGCAGCCAAGGATCGGGACAGGCTAATGAAAAACTGTTTTTT
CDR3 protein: CASSQGSGQANEKLFF

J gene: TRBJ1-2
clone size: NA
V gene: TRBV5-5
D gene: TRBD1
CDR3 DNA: TGTGCCAGCAGCTTAACTGACACAGGGGGCGCAAACTATGGCTACACCTTC
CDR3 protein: CASSLTDTGGANYGYTF

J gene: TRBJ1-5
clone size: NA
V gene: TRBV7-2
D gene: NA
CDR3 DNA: TGTGCCAGCAGCTCAAACCGGGACATCCTAAATCAGCCCCAGCATTTT
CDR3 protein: CASSSNRDILNQPQHF

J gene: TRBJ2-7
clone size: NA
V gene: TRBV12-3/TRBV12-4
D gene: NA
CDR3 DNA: TGTGCCAGCCGGCCGGGGAACATCTACGAGCAGTACTTC
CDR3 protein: CASRPGNIYEQYF

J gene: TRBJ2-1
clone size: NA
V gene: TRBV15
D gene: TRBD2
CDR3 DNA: TGTGCCACCAGCAGAGAGGGGCGGGGGGGCCTGTATGAGCAGTTCTTC
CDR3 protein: CATSREGRGGLYEQFF

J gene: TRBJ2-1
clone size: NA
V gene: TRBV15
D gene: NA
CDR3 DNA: TGTGCCACCAGCAGAGATCTACGACGGAGCTCCTACAATGAGCAGTTCTTC
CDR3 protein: CATSRDLRRSSYNEQFF

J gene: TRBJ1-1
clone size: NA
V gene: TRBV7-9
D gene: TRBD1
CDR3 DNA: TGTGCCAGCAGCCCCAGACAGGGAAGCGTCACTGAAGCTTTCTTT
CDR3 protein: CASSPRQGSVTEAFF

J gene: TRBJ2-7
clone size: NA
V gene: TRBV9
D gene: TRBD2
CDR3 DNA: TGTGCCAGCAGCGCGACTAGCGGGGCTCTCTACGAGCAGTACTTC
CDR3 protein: CASSATSGALYEQYF

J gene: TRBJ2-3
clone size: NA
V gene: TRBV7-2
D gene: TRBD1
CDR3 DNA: TGTGCCAGCACCGTTGACAGGGGTATGACAGATACGCAGTATTTT
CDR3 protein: CASTVDRGMTDTQYF

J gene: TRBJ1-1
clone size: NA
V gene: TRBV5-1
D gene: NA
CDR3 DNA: TGCGCCAGCTTGCGGTTGGGTCAACGAGGCACTGAAGCTTTCTTT
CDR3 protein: CASLRLGQRGTEAFF